This TCR beta chain was retrieved from a study of T-cell memory formation after mild COVID-19 (dated by TCRdb to the early 2020s). About the investigation overall: TCR sequence clusters from the two donors were largely donor specific. T-cell clones expanding and contracting after mild COVID-19 in a couple of donors were tracked by longitudinal TCRalpha and TCRbeta repertoire sequencing. The cohort was made up of two young adult volunteers, one female and one male, who were previously healthy. General study outcomes and caveats: Balanced CD4/CD8 phenotypes were observed for clones contracting from day 15 to 85, whereas a bias towards CD4+ was observed for a second wave of clones expanding from day 15 to 37. Whether the second-wave clones peaking on day 37 were SARS-CoV-2 specific was not confirmed. Some responding clones were detected in pre-infection memory, suggesting pre-existing cross-reactive memory T cells joined the SARS-CoV-2 response. Contracting CD4+ clones turned up mainly in the CM and EM memory subsets, whereas EMRA was where CD8+ clones were enriched. Only a couple of mild cases were covered in the study, and larger cohorts including severe cases with pre-infection samples were considered necessary.

Concerning this clonotype: Its cognate antigen has yet to be identified. It has no much larger one-base neighbor in the sample; base qualities were not kept.

The sequencing machine was an Illumina NovaSeq 6000. TCRalpha and TCRbeta cDNA libraries were built by 5'RACE with constant-segment primers, adding sample barcodes and unique molecular identifiers. RNA was extracted from every sample with Trizol reagent. Libraries were amplified in two PCR steps, with a second sample barcode and Illumina TruSeq adapters added in the second step. The libraries were sequenced on an Illumina NovaSeq using 2 x 150 bp paired-end reads. From the authors' description of their analysis: Reads were demultiplexed and collapsed into UMI-guided consensus sequences with migec v1.2.7. Using mixcr v2.1.11, UMI consensuses were aligned to TRA and TRB V and J templates and then assembled into clonotypes. Expanded or contracted clonotypes were those called significant by both edgeR and NoisET, with noise models trained on biological replicates. For edgeR calls, the cutoffs were a false discovery rate-adjusted p below 0.01 and a log2 fold-change threshold of 1. As an exploratory analysis of dynamics, max-normalized trajectories of the 1000 most abundant clonotypes were examined by PCA with hierarchical clustering. Separately sequenced CD4+ and CD8+ repertoires were used to assign the CD4 or CD8 phenotype of responding clones. Through fastp at Q25 and MiXCR, TCRdb rebuilt clones from the public reads, retaining in-frame beta chains. Entries are consolidated by CDR3 protein sequence, retaining the most common genes and DNA. The V and J calls and clone size come from TCRdb's table, not from the authors' own analysis. The sample yields some 450,000 distinct CDR3 sequences; approximately 19% were counted once. Roughly a fifth of the sample rests with the top ten.

Ficoll-Paque density gradient centrifugation was the method used to isolate PBMCs. V is clipped by 2 bases and J by 2 bases, and the sequence between their germline boundaries is 15 bases long. CDR1 and CDR2 (DFQATT, SNEGSKA) derive from the germline V gene (reference sequence). Spanning cysteine to phenylalanine, the CDR3 consists of 15 amino acids. CDR3 DNA only is kept here, 45 bases in frame from base 1. The TCR sequence derives from a man between 18 and 35 years old who had mild COVID-19 (a few samples of this study predate the infection). The sample titles of this study are shuffled in the database, so cell type and time point are left out; the donor was told from shared clones. Sample: PBMCs or a T cell subset sorted from them (not recorded which). The V and J segments used are TRBV20-1 and TRBJ1-2; the D region possibly corresponds to TRBD1 (6 bases align). CDR3 region: CSARFVQGRNYGYTF. The base sequence is TGCAGTGCTAGATTCGTCCAGGGGAGAAACTATGGCTACACCTTC.